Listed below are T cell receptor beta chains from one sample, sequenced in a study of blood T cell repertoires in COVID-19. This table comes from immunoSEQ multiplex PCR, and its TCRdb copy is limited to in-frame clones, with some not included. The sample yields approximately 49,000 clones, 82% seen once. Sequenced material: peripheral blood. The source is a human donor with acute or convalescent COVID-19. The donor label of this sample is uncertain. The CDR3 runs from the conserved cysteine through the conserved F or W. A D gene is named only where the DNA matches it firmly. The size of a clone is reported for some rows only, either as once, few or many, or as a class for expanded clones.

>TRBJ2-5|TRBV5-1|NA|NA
TGCGCCAGCCATCAAACACAGGAGACCCAGTACTTC
CASHQTQETQYF
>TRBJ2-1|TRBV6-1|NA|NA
TGTGCCAGCAGTGTGGGCATAGTGGCGACGGCGTACAATGAGCAGTTCTTC
CASSVGIVATAYNEQFF
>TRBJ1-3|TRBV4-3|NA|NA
TGCGCCAGCAGCCAAGGGCCCCCTGGCCTCTCTGGAAACACCATATATTTT
CASSQGPPGLSGNTIYF
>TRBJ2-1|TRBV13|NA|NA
TGTGCCAGCAGCATAGGGGGCGGGAGCTCGAACAATGAGCAGTTCTTC
CASSIGGGSSNNEQFF
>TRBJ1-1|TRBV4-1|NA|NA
TGCGCCAGCAGCCAAGCCCTTGTTAGAGGGAACACTGAAGCTTTCTTT
CASSQALVRGNTEAFF
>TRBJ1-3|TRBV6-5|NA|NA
TGTGCCATTACACAGAGCTCTGGAAACACCATATATTTT
CAITQSSGNTIYF
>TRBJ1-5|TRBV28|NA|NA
TGTGCCAGCAGCCCCCACCGGAGAGTCAATCAGCCCCAGCATTTT
CASSPHRRVNQPQHF
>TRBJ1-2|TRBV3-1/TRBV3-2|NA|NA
TGTGCCAGCAGCCCGGAGACGGGAGACGGCTACACCTTC
CASSPETGDGYTF
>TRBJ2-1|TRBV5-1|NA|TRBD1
TGCGCCAGCAGCCCGGGATGGACAGGGATGGACAATGAGCAGTTCTTC
CASSPGWTGMDNEQFF
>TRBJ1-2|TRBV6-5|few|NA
TGTGCCAGCCGGGGAGGGAACTATGGCTACACCTTC
CASRGGNYGYTF
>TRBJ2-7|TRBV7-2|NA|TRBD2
TGTGCCAGCAGCTTAAGGGCTAGCGGCCTTAATACCTACGAGCAGTACTTC
CASSLRASGLNTYEQYF
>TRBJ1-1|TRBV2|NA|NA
TGTGCCAGCAGTGAATTCGGGATGGAGAGCACTGAAGCTTTCTTT
CASSEFGMESTEAFF
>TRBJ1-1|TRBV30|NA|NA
TGTGCCTGGATGGGCGGGATGAACACTGAAGCTTTCTTT
CAWMGGMNTEAFF
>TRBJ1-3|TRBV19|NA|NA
TGTGCCAGTAGTATGTCACAGCCCTCTGGAAACACCATATATTTT
CASSMSQPSGNTIYF
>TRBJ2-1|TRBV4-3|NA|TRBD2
TGCGCCAGCAGCCAAGTAGTCACCAGCGGGGGCCATACAAGTACCTACAATGAGCAGTTCTTC
CASSQVVTSGGHTSTYNEQFF
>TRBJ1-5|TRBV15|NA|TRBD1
TGTGCCACCAGCACCGACAGGGGAGAGGAGGGCAATCAGCCCCAGCATTTT
CATSTDRGEEGNQPQHF
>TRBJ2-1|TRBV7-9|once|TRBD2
TGTGCCAGCAGCCCTAGTGGGGTTACTAGCGGGAGTTACAATGAGCAGTTCTTC
CASSPSGVTSGSYNEQFF
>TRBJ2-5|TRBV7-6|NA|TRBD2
TGTGCCAGCAGCATACTACGGGTCAGCGGGACTCAAGAGACCCAGTACTTC
CASSILRVSGTQETQYF
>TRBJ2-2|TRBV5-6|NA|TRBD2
TGTGCCAGCACCGGACTAGCGGGAGGGAACACCGGGGAGCTGTTTTTT
CASTGLAGGNTGELFF
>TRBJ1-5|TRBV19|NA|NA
TGTGCCAGTACCCCGGGTAGTCAGGGGATCTATAGCAATCAGCCCCAGCATTTT
CASTPGSQGIYSNQPQHF
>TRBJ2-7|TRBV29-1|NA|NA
TGCAGCGTTGCAGGGGTGAGCTCCTACGAGCAGTACTTC
CSVAGVSSYEQYF
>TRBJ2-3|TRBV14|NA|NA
TGTGCCAGCAGCCCCGGCGCGGGGGCCCTGGGAACAGATACGCAGTATTTT
CASSPGAGALGTDTQYF
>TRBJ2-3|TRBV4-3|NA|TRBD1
TGCGCCAGCAGCCAAGATCCTCAAAGTTCTCGGACAGGGGGGACAGATACGCAGTATTTT
CASSQDPQSSRTGGTDTQYF
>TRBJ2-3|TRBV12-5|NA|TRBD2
TGTGCTAGTGGTTCCGGATCTAGCGGACGCACAGATACGCAGTATTTT
CASGSGSSGRTDTQYF
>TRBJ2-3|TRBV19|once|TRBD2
TGTGCCAGTACCCGAGCGGGGGGACCGACAGATACGCAGTATTTT
CASTRAGGPTDTQYF
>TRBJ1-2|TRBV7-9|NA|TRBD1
TGTGCCAGCAGCGGTAGACAGGGTGGTGGCTACACCTTC
CASSGRQGGGYTF
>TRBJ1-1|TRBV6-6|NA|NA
TGTGCCAGCAGTTACTCGAGGCTCACAGAAGCTTTCTTT
CASSYSRLTEAFF
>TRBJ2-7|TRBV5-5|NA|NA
TGTGCCAGCAGCTTCCTACAGGGCGGCGAGCAGTACTTC
CASSFLQGGEQYF
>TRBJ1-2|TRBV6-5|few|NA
TGTGCCAGCAGTTATCGGGGGGGGTATGGCTACACCTTC
CASSYRGGYGYTF
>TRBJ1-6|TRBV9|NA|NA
TGTGCCAGCAGCGTGGAGGGTCGGAATAATTCACCCCTCCACTTT
CASSVEGRNNSPLHF
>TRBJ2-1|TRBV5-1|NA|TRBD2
TGCGCCAGCAGCCCAAGCGGGGGATACAATGAGCAGTTCTTC
CASSPSGGYNEQFF
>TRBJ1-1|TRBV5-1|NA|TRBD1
TGCGCCAGCAGCTTGGACGGACAGGGTGAAGCTTTCTTT
CASSLDGQGEAFF
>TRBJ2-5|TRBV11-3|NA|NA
TGTGCCAGCACCTTTTGGGGTACAGGGAAGGAGACCCAGTACTTC
CASTFWGTGKETQYF
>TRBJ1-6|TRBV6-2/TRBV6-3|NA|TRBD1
TGTGCCAGCAGCCCTTTAACCCAGGGGGCAGTTTCACCCCTCCACTTT
CASSPLTQGAVSPLHF
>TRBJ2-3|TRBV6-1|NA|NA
TGTGCCAGCAGTGACCCGGGACAAACTAATACGCAGTATTTT
CASSDPGQTNTQYF